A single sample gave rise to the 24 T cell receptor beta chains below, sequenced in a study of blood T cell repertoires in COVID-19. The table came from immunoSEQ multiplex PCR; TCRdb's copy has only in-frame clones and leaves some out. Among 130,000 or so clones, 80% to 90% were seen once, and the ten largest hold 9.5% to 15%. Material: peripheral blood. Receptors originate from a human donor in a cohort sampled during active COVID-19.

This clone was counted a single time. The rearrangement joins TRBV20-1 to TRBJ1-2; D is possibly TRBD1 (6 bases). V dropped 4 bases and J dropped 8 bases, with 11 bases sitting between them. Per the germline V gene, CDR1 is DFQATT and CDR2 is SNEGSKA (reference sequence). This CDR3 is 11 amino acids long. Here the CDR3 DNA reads TGCAGTGCTACGGTAGGGACAGGCTACACCTTC. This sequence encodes CSATVGTGYTF.

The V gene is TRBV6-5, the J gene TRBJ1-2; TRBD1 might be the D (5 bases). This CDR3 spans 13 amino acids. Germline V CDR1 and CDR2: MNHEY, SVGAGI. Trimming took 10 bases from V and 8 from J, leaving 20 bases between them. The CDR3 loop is CAILQEPPGGYTF. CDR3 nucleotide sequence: TGTGCCATCCTACAGGAGCCCCCCGGGGGCTACACCTTC.

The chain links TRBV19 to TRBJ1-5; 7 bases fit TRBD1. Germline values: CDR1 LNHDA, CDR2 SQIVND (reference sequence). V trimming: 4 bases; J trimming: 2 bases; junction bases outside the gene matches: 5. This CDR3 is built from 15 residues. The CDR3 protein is CASSNPGGGNQPQHF. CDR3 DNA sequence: TGTGCCAGTAGTAATCCAGGGGGAGGCAATCAGCCCCAGCATTTT.

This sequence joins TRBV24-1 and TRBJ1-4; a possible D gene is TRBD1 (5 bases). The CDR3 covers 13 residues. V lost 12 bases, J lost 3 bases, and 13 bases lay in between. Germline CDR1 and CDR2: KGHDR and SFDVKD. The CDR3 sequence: CAPMGHANEKLFF. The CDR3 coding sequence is TGTGCCCCGATGGGGCATGCTAATGAAAAACTGTTTTTT.

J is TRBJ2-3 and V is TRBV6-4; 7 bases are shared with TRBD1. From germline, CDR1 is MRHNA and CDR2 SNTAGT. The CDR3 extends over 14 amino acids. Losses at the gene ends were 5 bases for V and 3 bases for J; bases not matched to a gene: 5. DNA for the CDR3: TGTGCCAGCAGTCGGGACAGCCGTACAGATACGCAGTATTTT. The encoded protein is CASSRDSRTDTQYF.

For the CDR3, the DNA is TGTGCCAGCAGCTTGGCATCCCGGGGAGCTTTCTTT. Protein sequence: CASSLASRGAFF. The gene calls are TRBV5-6 and TRBJ1-1; D remains ambiguous. The CDR3 is 12 residues long. Germline assignment: CDR1 SGHDT and CDR2 YYEEEE. Deletions cut 0 bases from V and 10 bases from J, with 10 bases between.

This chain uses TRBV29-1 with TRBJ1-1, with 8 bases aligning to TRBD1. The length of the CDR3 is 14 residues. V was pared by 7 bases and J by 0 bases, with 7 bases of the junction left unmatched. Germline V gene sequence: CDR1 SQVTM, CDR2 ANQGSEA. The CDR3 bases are TGCAGCGGGTATTACAGGGGGTTGAACACTGAAGCTTTCTTT. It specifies CSGYYRGLNTEAFF.

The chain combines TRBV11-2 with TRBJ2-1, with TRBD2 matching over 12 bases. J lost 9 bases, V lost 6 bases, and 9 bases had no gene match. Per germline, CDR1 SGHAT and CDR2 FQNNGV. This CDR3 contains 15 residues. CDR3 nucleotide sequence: TGTGCCAGCAGTTCCAGTCCGGGACTAGCGGGTGAGCAGTTCTTC. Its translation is CASSSSPGLAGEQFF.

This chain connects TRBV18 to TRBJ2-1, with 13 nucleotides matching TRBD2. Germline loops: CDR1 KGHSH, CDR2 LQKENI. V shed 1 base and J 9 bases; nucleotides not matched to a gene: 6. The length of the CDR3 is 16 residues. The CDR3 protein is CASSPQTSGGAGEQFF. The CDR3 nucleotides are TGTGCCAGCTCACCACAAACTAGCGGGGGGGCCGGTGAGCAGTTCTTC.

This CDR3 is CASSQGRSEKGVETQYF. CDR3 sequence (DNA): TGTGCCAGCAGCCAAGGGAGAAGCGAGAAGGGGGTGGAGACCCAGTACTTC. V gene TRBV14 combines with J gene TRBJ2-5, with D tentatively TRBD1 (6 bases). The V end was cut by 1 base, the J end by 5 bases, with 20 bases between. The length of the CDR3 is 17 residues. CDR1 SGHDN and CDR2 FVKESK come from the germline V gene.

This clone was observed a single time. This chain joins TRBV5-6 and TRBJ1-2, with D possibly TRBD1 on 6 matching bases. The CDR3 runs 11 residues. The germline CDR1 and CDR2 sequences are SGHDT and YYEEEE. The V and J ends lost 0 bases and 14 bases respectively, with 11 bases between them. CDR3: CASSLGTRGTF. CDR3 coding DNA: TGTGCCAGCAGCTTGGGTACCAGGGGAACCTTC.

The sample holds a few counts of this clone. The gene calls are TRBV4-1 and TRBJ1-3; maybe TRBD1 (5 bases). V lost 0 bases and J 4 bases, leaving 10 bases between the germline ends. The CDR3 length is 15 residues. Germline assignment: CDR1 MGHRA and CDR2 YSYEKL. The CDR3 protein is CASSQEGQEGNTIYF. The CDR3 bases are TGCGCCAGCAGCCAAGAGGGGCAGGAAGGAAACACCATATATTTT.

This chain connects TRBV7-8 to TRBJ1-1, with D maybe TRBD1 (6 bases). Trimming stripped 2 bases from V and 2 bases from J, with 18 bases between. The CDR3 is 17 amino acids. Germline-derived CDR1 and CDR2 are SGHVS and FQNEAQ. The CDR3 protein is CASSLFTAQGPNTEAFF. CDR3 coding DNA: TGTGCCAGCAGCTTATTCACCGCACAGGGACCTAACACTGAAGCTTTCTTT.

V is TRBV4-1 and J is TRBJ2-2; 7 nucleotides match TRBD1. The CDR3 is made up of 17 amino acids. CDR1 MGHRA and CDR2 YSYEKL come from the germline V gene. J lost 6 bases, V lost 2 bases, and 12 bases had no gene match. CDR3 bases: TGCGCCAGCAGCCAAAGAGGGTTCCCAGGGGGTGCCGGGGAGCTGTTTTTT. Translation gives CASSQRGFPGGAGELFF.

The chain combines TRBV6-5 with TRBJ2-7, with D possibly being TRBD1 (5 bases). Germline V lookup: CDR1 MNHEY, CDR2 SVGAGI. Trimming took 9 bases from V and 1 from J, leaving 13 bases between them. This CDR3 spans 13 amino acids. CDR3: CASSMGPSYEQYF. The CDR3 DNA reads TGTGCCAGTTCCATGGGGCCTTCCTACGAGCAGTACTTC.

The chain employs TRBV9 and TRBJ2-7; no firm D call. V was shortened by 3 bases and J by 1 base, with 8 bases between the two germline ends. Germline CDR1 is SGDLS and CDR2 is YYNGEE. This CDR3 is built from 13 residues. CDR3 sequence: CASSATDSYEQYF. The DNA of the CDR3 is TGTGCCAGCAGCGCTACAGATTCCTACGAGCAGTACTTC.

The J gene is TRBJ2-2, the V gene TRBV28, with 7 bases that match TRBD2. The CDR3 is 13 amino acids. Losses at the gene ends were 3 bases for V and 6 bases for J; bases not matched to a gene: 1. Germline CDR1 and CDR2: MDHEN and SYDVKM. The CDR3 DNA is TGTGCCAGCAGTTTGAGCGGGGCCGGGGAGCTGTTTTTT. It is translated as CASSLSGAGELFF.

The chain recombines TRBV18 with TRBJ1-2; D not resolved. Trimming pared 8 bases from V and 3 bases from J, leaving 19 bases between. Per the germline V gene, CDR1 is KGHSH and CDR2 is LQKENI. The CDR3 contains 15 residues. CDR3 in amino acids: CASQPPDGEYYGYTF. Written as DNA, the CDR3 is TGTGCCAGCCAACCGCCAGACGGGGAGTACTATGGCTACACCTTC.

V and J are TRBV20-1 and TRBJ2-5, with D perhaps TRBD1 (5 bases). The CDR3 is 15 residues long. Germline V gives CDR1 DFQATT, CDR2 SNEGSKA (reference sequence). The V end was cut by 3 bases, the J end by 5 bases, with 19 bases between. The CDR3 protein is CSASAGWAGGETQYF. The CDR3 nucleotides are TGCAGTGCTAGTGCAGGGTGGGCAGGTGGGGAGACCCAGTACTTC.

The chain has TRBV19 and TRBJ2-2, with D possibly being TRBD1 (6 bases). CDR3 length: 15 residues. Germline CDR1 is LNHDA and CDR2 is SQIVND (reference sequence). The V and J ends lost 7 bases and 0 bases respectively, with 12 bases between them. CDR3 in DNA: TGTGCCAGTAAAGTTCAGGGGACGAACACCGGGGAGCTGTTTTTT. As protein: CASKVQGTNTGELFF.

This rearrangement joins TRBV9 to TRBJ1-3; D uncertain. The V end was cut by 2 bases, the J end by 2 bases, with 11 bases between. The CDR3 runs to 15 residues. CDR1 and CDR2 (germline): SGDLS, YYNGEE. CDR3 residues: CASSVWGVTGNTIYF. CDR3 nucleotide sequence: TGTGCCAGCAGCGTTTGGGGAGTTACTGGAAACACCATATATTTT.

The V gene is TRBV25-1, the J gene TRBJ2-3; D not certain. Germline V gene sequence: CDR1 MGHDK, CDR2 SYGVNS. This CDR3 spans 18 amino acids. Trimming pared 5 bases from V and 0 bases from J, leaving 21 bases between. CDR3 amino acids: CASSPTTGEELSTDTQYF. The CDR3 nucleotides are TGTGCCAGCAGTCCAACCACGGGTGAAGAGTTGAGCACAGATACGCAGTATTTT.

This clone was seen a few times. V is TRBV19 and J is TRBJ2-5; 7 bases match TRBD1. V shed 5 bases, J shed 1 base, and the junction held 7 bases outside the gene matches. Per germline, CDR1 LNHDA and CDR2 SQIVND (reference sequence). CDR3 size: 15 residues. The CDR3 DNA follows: TGTGCCAGTAGTTTGGCCGACAGGGCCCAAGAGACCCAGTACTTC. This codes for CASSLADRAQETQYF.

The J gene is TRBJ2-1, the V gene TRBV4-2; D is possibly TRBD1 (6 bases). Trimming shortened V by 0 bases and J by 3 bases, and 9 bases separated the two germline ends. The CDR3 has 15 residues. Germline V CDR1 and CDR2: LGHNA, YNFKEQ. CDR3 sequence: CASSQDGGDYNEQFF. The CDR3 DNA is TGTGCCAGCAGCCAAGATGGGGGCGACTACAATGAGCAGTTCTTC.